The source of this T cell receptor beta chain is a study of cytomegalovirus exposure and HLA in healthy donors. Primers included in the PCR were 60 Vbeta and 13 Jbeta primers. TCRdb keeps only in-frame clones here, not all; method: immunoSEQ multiplex PCR. The listing records 150,000 to 200,000 clones. V shed 5 bases and J shed 4 bases, with 13 bases lying between them. CDR1 and CDR2 (germline): SGHNT, YYREEE (reference sequence). This CDR3 has 14 amino acids. The chain joins TRBV5-4 to TRBJ2-1; D call uncertain. Sequencing input: PBMCs. This TCR derives from a woman between 18 and 29 years old in good health and CMV-seropositive. The CDR3 protein is CASSSRTVYNEQFF. CDR3 bases: TGTGCCAGCAGTTCACGCACAGTGTACAATGAGCAGTTCTTC.